This paragraph covers one T cell receptor beta chain sequence. This record belongs to a study of technical replicates of blood from a few donors. V was shortened by 3 bases and J by 2 bases, with 4 bases between the two germline ends. CDR1 is LGHNA and CDR2 is YNFKEQ in the germline V gene. This CDR3 spans 12 amino acids. Method: immunoSEQ multiplex PCR; TCRdb's copy keeps in-frame clones and lacks some. The table has about 80,000 clones, 96% seen once; the top ten hold under 0.35%. The sequenced sample was T cells isolated from PBMCs. This chain links TRBV4-2 with TRBJ2-5; D gene ambiguous. The TCR was taken from a human donor in good health. The CDR3 DNA follows: TGTGCCAGCAGCCACACTCAAGAGACCCAGTACTTC. It specifies CASSHTQETQYF.